Below are 2 T cell receptor beta chains sequenced from a single sample in a study of cytomegalovirus exposure and HLA in healthy donors. Method: immunoSEQ multiplex PCR; TCRdb's copy keeps in-frame clones and lacks some. The repertoire holds approximately 81,000 clones, around 92% seen once, with roughly 0.65% in the top ten. The material sequenced was PBMCs. These receptor sequences come from a man younger than 30 in good health and CMV-seronegative.

The chain carries TRBV7-3 and TRBJ2-3; TRBD1 is a possible D gene (6 bases). CDR3 size: 14 residues. Trimming removed 3 bases at V and 3 bases at J, with 10 bases between. The germline V gene encodes CDR1 SGHTA and CDR2 FQGTGA. The CDR3 is CASSLQGWTDTQYF. CDR3 sequence (DNA): TGTGCCAGCAGCTTGCAGGGGTGGACAGATACGCAGTATTTT.

CDR3 in DNA: TGTGCCAGCAGCCTGGGGAGCAACACTGAAGCTTTCTTT. It yields the protein CASSLGSNTEAFF. The chain has TRBV9 and TRBJ1-1, with unresolved D. CDR1 and CDR2 from the germline V gene are SGDLS and YYNGEE. The V end was cut by 4 bases, the J end by 2 bases, with 9 bases between. The CDR3 spans 13 residues. Full variable domain (missing parts from reference TRBV9 and TRBJ1-1): DSGVTQTPKHLITATGQRVTLRCSPRSGDLSVYWYQQSLDQGLQFLIQYYNGEERAKGNILERFSAQQFPDLHSELNLSSLELGDSALYFCASSLGSNTEAFFGQGTRLTVV.